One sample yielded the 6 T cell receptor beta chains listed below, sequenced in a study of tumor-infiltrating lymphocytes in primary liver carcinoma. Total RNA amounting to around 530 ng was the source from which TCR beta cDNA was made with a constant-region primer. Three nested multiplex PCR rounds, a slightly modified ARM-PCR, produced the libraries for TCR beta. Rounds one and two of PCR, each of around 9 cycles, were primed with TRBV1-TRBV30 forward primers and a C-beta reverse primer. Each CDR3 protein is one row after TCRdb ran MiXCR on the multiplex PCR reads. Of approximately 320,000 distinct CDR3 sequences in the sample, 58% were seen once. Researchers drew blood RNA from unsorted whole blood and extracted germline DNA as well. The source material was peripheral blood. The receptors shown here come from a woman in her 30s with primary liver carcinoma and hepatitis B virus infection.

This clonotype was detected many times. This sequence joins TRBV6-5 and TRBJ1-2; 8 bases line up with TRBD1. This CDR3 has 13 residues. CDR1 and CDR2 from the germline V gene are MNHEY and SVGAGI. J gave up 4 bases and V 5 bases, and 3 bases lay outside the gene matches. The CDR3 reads CASSPTGVYGYTF. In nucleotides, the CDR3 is TGTGCCAGCAGTCCGACAGGGGTCTATGGCTACACCTTC.

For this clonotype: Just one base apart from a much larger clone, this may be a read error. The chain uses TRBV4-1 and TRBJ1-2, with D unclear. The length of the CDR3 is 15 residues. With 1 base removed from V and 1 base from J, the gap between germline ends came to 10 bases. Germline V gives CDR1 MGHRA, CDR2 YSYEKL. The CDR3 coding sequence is TGCGCCAGCAGCCAAGTCGGAAACGATAACTATGGCTACACCTTC. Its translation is CASSQVGNDNYGYTF.

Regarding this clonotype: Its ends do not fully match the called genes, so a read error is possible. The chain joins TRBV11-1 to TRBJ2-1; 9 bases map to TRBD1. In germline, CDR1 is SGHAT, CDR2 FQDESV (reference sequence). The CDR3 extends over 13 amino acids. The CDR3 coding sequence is TGTGCCGGCAGCTCGGGACAGGGCCACGAGCAGTTCTTC. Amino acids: CAGSSGQGHEQFF.

CDR3 in DNA: TGTGCCAGCAGCTTAGTACGGGGGCGAGATACGCAGTATTTT. Protein: CASSLVRGRDTQYF. The chain combines TRBV11-2 with TRBJ2-3; D is possibly TRBD1 or TRBD2 (6 bases each). CDR3 length: 14 residues. V dropped 1 base and J dropped 5 bases, with 10 bases sitting between them. Germline-derived CDR1 and CDR2 are SGHAT and FQNNGV.

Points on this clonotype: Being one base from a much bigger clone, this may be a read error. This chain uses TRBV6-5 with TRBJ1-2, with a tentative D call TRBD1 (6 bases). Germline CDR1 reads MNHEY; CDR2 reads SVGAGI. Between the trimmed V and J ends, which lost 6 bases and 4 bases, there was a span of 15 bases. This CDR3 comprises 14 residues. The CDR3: CASRGAGKGYGYTF. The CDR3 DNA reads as TGTGCCAGCAGGGGGGCAGGGAAGGGCTATGGCTACACCTTC.

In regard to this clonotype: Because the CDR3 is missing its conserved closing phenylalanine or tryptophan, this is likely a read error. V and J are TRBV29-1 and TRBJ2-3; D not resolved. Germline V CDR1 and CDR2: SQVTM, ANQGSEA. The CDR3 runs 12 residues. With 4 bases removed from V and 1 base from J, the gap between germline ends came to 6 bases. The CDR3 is CSVATRTDTQYS. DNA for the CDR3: TGCAGCGTTGCAACACGCACAGATACGCAGTATTCT.